One and the same sample provided the 20 T cell receptor beta chains below, sequenced in a study of chemoradiotherapy in HPV16-positive cancers. The assay was immunoSEQ multiplex PCR, and TCRdb's table has in-frame clones only and misses some. The sample shows 12,000 or so clones, around 80% of them seen only once. The specimen was collected from a patient who underwent chemoradiotherapy. These receptor sequences come from a human donor with HPV-associated anogenital cancer.

The chain has TRBV5-1 and TRBJ2-5, with 8 bases that match TRBD1. Trimming took 4 bases from V and 2 from J; bases not matched to a gene: 4. The CDR3 covers 14 residues. In germline, CDR1 is SGHRS, CDR2 YFSETQ. For the CDR3, the DNA is TGCGCCAGCAGCCCGGGACAGGCGCAAGAGACCCAGTACTTC. Amino acids: CASSPGQAQETQYF.

A note on this clone: Other DNA sequences in the same sample also yield this CDR3. V usage is TRBV5-4 and J usage is TRBJ2-3; D remains ambiguous. With 4 bases removed from V and 5 bases from J, the gap between germline ends came to 11 bases. The CDR3 is 13 residues long. Germline values: CDR1 SGHNT, CDR2 YYREEE (reference sequence). The CDR3 protein is CASSQDWGDTQYF. CDR3 in DNA: TGTGCCAGCAGCCAAGACTGGGGAGATACGCAGTATTTT.

This chain links TRBV7-3 with TRBJ2-1, with D tentatively TRBD2 (6 bases). The CDR3 extends over 14 amino acids. Trimming left V 4 bases short and J 8 bases short, with 15 bases between. Germline lookup yields CDR1 SGHTA and CDR2 FQGTGA. The CDR3 protein is CASSSQTSGYEQFF. In DNA, the CDR3 is TGTGCCAGCAGCTCGCAGACTAGTGGCTATGAGCAGTTCTTC.

V usage is TRBV29-1 and J usage is TRBJ1-1; D perhaps matches TRBD1 (5 bases). The germline CDR1 and CDR2 sequences are SQVTM and ANQGSEA. The CDR3 is 13 amino acids. Trimming left V 5 bases short and J 0 bases short, with 10 bases between. The DNA for the CDR3 is TGCAGCGTTCGACAGCCTATGAACACTGAAGCTTTCTTT. Translation gives CSVRQPMNTEAFF.

The chain employs TRBV9 and TRBJ1-3, with a tentative D call TRBD1 (6 bases). Germline V CDR1 and CDR2: SGDLS, YYNGEE. This CDR3 is built from 14 residues. V lost 4 bases, J lost 7 bases, and 15 bases lay in between. DNA for the CDR3: TGTGCCAGCAGCAAAACAGGGCCCGTTAACACCATATATTTT. It specifies CASSKTGPVNTIYF.

This chain links TRBV14 with TRBJ2-1, with 12 bases fitting TRBD2. Germline V lookup: CDR1 SGHDN, CDR2 FVKESK. After removal of 4 bases from V and 6 bases from J, the junction contained 1 base not matched to a gene. The CDR3 is 14 residues long. The CDR3 coding sequence is TGTGCCAGCAGCCCGACTAGCGGGGGCAATGAGCAGTTCTTC. Encoded protein: CASSPTSGGNEQFF.

This chain uses TRBV5-1 with TRBJ2-7; 8 bases are shared with TRBD1. Per germline, CDR1 SGHRS and CDR2 YFSETQ. CDR3 length: 14 residues. After removal of 1 base from V and 3 bases from J, the junction contained 3 bases not matched to a gene. For the CDR3, the DNA is TGCGCCAGCAGCTTGACAGGGGGTGGCTACGAGCAGTACTTC. It translates to CASSLTGGGYEQYF.

The chain employs TRBV6-4 and TRBJ2-6; D is uncertain. This CDR3 has 14 residues. The V gene lost 2 bases and the J gene lost 0 bases, with 2 bases spanning the gap. The germline V gene encodes CDR1 MRHNA and CDR2 SNTAGT. The DNA for the CDR3 is TGTGCCAGCAGTGACAACTCTGGGGCCAACGTCCTGACTTTC. Its translation: CASSDNSGANVLTF.

This clone was observed a handful of times. V usage is TRBV11-2 and J usage is TRBJ1-1; possibly TRBD1 for D (5 bases). This CDR3 is 14 amino acids long. Trimming cost V 5 bases and J 4 bases, with 14 bases left between them. The germline V gene has CDR1 SGHAT and CDR2 FQNNGV. This CDR3 reads CASSVRQIGTEAFF. The CDR3 DNA follows: TGTGCCAGCAGCGTCCGACAGATAGGCACTGAAGCTTTCTTT.

Written as DNA, the CDR3 is TGTGCCAGCGCCGGGACAGGGGTCTACGAGCAGTACTTC. This translates into CASAGTGVYEQYF. The chain has TRBV6-1 and TRBJ2-5; 10 bases match TRBD1. With the DNA end fitting TRBJ2-7 better, the J assignment may be wrong. The germline CDR1 and CDR2 sequences are MNHNS and SASEGT. This CDR3 is built from 13 residues.

The J gene is TRBJ1-5, the V gene TRBV6-5, with unresolved D. The germline gives CDR1 MNHEY, CDR2 SVGAGI. Deletions cut 4 bases from V and 5 bases from J, with 12 bases between. CDR3 length equals 14 residues. The CDR3 DNA follows: TGTGCCAGCAGTTCCAGCGGTAGGGATCAGCCCCAGCATTTT. This codes for CASSSSGRDQPQHF.

This clone was counted once. This rearrangement joins TRBV18 to TRBJ1-1; D is undetermined. This CDR3 spans 14 amino acids. Trimming took 8 bases from V and 10 from J, leaving 23 bases between them. Germline-derived CDR1 and CDR2 are KGHSH and LQKENI. CDR3 sequence (DNA): TGTGCCAGCACAACTACTCACGTTTCTGCCGTAGCTTTCTTT. Its translation: CASTTTHVSAVAFF.

This clone appeared a few times. The rearrangement links TRBV7-2 to TRBJ1-2; D is perhaps TRBD1 (6 bases). The germline V gene has CDR1 SGHTA and CDR2 FQGNSA. This CDR3 is built from 13 residues. V dropped 5 bases and J dropped 7 bases, with 14 bases sitting between them. The CDR3 protein is CASSPRIQGGYTF. CDR3 nucleotide sequence: TGTGCCAGCAGCCCCCGGATACAGGGTGGCTACACCTTC.

The chain has TRBV11-3 and TRBJ2-1; TRBD1 agrees at 8 bases. J was trimmed by 5 bases and V by 5 bases; bases with no gene match: 8. This CDR3 is built from 15 residues. The germline gives CDR1 SGHNT, CDR2 YENEEA. The chain's CDR3 is CASSLGDRPHNEQFF. The CDR3 bases are TGTGCCAGCAGCCTGGGGGACAGGCCTCACAATGAGCAGTTCTTC. Variable domain in full (rest from reference TRBV11-3 and TRBJ2-1): EAGVVQSPRYKIIEKKQPVAFWCNPISGHNTLYWYLQNLGQGPELLIRYENEEAVDDSQLPKDRFSAERLKGVDSTLKIQPAELGDSAVYLCASSLGDRPHNEQFFGPGTRLTVL.

V gene TRBV11-3 combines with J gene TRBJ1-2; maybe TRBD1 (5 bases). Trimming shortened V by 1 base and J by 4 bases, and 10 bases separated the two germline ends. The CDR3 sequence is 14 residues long. Germline V gene data show CDR1 as SGHNT and CDR2 as YENEEA. Here the CDR3 reads CASSLGGSSYGYTF. The CDR3 bases are TGTGCCAGCAGCTTAGGGGGGTCGTCCTATGGCTACACCTTC.

V usage is TRBV5-1 and J usage is TRBJ1-3; 10 bases are shared with TRBD1. The germline V gene encodes CDR1 SGHRS and CDR2 YFSETQ. Germline trimming cut 0 bases from V and 4 bases from J; bases unmatched to any gene: 1. The CDR3 is 15 amino acids. CDR3 region: CASSLEGQGGNTIYF. CDR3 nucleotide sequence: TGCGCCAGCAGCTTGGAGGGACAGGGGGGAAACACCATATATTTT.

The chain recombines TRBV6-1 with TRBJ2-7, with D perhaps matching TRBD1 or TRBD2 (5 bases each). The CDR3 has 12 amino acids. V was shortened by 5 bases and J by 4 bases, with 9 bases between the two germline ends. Per the germline V gene, CDR1 is MNHNS and CDR2 is SASEGT. CDR3 loop: CASSKGEYEQYF. The CDR3 bases are TGTGCCAGCAGTAAAGGGGAGTACGAGCAGTACTTC.

The chain joins TRBV10-3 to TRBJ2-3; D unresolved. Germline values: CDR1 ENHRY, CDR2 SYGVKD. V shed 2 bases and J shed 6 bases, with 6 bases lying between them. The CDR3 consists of 12 residues. DNA for the CDR3: TGTGCCATCAGTGAGGGAGCGGATACGCAGTATTTT. Residues: CAISEGADTQYF.

This clone was counted once. The rearrangement links TRBV12-5 to TRBJ2-3; perhaps TRBD1 as D (6 bases). Germline V gives CDR1 LGHNT, CDR2 FRNRAP. V lost 2 bases and J lost 2, with 17 bases in between. CDR3 length equals 17 residues. This CDR3 is CASGLRSGRGLTDTQYF. The CDR3 DNA is TGTGCTAGTGGTTTGCGTTCGGGCAGGGGTCTCACAGATACGCAGTATTTT.

This clone was seen once. V usage is TRBV5-1 and J usage is TRBJ1-6; D gene ambiguous. The germline gives CDR1 SGHRS, CDR2 YFSETQ. Trimming removed 5 bases from V and 8 bases from J, with 14 bases in between. This CDR3 has 14 residues. The CDR3: CASREGGWDSPLHF. The CDR3 DNA reads TGCGCCAGCAGGGAGGGAGGCTGGGATTCACCCCTCCACTTT.